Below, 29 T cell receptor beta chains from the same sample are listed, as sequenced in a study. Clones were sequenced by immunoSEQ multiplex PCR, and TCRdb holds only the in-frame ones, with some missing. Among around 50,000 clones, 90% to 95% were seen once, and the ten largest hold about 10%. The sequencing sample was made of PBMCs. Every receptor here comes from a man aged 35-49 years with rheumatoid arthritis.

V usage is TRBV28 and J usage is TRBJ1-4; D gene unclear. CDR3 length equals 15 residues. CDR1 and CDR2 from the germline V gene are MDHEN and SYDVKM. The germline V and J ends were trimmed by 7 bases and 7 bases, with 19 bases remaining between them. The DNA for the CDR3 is TGTGCCAGCACCTCCGGGGTCCTGCGTACTGAAAAACTGTTTTTT. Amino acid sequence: CASTSGVLRTEKLFF.

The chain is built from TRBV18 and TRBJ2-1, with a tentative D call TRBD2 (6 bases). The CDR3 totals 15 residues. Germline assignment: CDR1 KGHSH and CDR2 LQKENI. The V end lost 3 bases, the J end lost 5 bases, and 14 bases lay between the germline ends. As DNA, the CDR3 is TGTGCCAGCTCACCGACCGGGACTCCAAACAATGAGCAGTTCTTC. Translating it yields CASSPTGTPNNEQFF.

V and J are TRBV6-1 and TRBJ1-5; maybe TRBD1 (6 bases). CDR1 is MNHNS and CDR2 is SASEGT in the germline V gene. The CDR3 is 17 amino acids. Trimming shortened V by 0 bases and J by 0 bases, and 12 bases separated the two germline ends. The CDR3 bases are TGTGCCAGCAGTGAAGCGGGGGCCTTTTCTAGCAATCAGCCCCAGCATTTT. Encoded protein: CASSEAGAFSSNQPQHF.

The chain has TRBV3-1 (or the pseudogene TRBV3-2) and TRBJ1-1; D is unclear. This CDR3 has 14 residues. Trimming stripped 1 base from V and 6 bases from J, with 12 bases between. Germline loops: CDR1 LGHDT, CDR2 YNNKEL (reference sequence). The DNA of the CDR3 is TGTGCCAGCAGCCAAGGTTCCCGACAACCTGAAGCTTTCTTT. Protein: CASSQGSRQPEAFF.

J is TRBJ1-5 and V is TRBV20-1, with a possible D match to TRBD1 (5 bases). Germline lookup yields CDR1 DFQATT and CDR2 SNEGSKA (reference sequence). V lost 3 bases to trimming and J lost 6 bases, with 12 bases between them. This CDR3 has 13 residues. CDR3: CSASAGKSQPQHF. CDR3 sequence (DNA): TGCAGTGCTAGTGCAGGGAAGTCTCAGCCCCAGCATTTT.

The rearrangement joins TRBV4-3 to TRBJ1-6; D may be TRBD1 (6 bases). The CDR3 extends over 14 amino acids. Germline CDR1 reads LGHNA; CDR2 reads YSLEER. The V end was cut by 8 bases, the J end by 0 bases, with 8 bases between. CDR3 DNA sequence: TGCGCCAGCGGAGGGGGCTCCTATAATTCACCCCTCCACTTT. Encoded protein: CASGGGSYNSPLHF.

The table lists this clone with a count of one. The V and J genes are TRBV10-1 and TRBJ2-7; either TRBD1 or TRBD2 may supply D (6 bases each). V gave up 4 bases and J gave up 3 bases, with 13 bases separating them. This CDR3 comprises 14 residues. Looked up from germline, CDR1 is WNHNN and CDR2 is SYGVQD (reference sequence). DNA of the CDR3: TGCGCCAGCAGTGTGGGGGGCAGCGGCTACGAGCAGTACTTC. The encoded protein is CASSVGGSGYEQYF.

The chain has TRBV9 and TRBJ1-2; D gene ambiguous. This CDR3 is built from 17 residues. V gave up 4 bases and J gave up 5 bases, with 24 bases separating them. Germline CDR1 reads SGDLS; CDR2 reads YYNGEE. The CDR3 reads CASSFSPGEDRSYGYTF. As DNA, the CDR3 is TGTGCCAGCAGCTTTTCCCCTGGCGAAGATAGGTCGTATGGCTACACCTTC.

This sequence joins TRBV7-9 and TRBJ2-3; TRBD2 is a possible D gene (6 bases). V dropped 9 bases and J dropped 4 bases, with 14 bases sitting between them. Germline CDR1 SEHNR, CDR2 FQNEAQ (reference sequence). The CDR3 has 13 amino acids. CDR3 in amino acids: CASRTGESDTQYF. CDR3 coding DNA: TGTGCCAGTCGGACGGGGGAGTCAGATACGCAGTATTTT.

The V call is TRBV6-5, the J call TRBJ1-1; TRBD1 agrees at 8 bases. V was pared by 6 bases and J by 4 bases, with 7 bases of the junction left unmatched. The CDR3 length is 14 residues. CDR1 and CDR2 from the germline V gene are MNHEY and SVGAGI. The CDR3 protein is CASRPGGAFTEAFF. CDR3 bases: TGTGCCAGCAGACCAGGGGGCGCCTTCACTGAAGCTTTCTTT.

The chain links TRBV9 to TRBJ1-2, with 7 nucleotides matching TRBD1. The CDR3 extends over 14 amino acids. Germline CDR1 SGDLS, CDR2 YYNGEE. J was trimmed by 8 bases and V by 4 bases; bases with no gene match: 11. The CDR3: CASSSSGQPIGYTF. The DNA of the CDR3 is TGTGCCAGCAGCTCTTCGGGACAGCCCATCGGCTACACCTTC.

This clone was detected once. The CDR3 spells CSASVNYGYTF. CDR3 bases: TGCAGTGCTTCCGTTAACTATGGCTACACCTTC. V is TRBV20-1 and J is TRBJ1-2; D gene unclear. The CDR3 has 11 amino acids. Germline V gives CDR1 DFQATT, CDR2 SNEGSKA (reference sequence). The V and J ends lost 5 bases and 1 base respectively, with 5 bases between them.

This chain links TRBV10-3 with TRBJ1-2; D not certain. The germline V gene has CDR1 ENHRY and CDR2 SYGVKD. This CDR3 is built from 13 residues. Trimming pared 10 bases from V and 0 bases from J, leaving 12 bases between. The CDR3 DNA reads TGTGCCAGCCAAACAGACCCTAACTATGGCTACACCTTC. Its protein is CASQTDPNYGYTF.

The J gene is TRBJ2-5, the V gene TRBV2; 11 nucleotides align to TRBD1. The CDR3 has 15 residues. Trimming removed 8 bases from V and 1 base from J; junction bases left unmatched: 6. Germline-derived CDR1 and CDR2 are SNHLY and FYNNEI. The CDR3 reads CASWGQGVGQETQYF. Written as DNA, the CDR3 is TGTGCCAGCTGGGGACAGGGGGTAGGCCAAGAGACCCAGTACTTC.

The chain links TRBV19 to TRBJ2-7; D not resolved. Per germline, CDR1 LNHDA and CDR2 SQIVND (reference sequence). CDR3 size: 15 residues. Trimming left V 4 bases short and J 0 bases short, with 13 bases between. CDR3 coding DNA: TGTGCCAGTAGTACCGGCCCGGGTGCCTCCTACGAGCAGTACTTC. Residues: CASSTGPGASYEQYF.

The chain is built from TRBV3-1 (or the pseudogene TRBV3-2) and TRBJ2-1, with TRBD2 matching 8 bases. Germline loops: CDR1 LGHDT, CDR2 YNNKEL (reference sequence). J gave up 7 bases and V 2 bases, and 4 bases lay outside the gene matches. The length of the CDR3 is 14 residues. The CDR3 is CASSQSGSGNEQFF. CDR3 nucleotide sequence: TGTGCCAGCAGCCAAAGCGGGAGTGGGAATGAGCAGTTCTTC.

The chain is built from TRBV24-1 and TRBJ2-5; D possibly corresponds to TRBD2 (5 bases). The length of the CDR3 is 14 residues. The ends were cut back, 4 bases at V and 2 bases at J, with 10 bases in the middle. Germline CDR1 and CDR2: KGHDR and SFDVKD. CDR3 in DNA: TGTGCCACCAGTGAGTCGAGCGGACAAGAGACCCAGTACTTC. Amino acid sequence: CATSESSGQETQYF.

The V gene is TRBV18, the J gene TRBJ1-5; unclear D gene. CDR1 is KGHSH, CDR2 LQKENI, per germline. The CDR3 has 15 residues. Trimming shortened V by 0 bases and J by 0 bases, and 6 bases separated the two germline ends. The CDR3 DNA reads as TGTGCCAGCTCACCACCAGATTATAGCAATCAGCCCCAGCATTTT. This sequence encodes CASSPPDYSNQPQHF.

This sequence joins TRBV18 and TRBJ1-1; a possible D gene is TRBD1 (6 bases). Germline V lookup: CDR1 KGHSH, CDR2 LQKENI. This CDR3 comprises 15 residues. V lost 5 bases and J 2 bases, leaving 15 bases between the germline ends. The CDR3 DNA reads TGTGCCAGCTCAGAGACAGGAGGCCCTAACACTGAAGCTTTCTTT. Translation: CASSETGGPNTEAFF.

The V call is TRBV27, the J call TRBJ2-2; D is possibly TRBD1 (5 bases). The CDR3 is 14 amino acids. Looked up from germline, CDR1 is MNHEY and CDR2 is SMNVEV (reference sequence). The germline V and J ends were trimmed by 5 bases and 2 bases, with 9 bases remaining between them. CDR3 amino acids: CASSKDRNTGELFF. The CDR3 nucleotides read TGTGCCAGCAGTAAAGACAGAAACACCGGGGAGCTGTTTTTT.

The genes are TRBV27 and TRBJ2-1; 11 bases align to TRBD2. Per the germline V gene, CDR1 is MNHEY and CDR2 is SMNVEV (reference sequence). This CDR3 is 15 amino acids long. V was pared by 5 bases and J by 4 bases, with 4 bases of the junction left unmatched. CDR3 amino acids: CASSPGTSGYNEQFF. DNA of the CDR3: TGTGCCAGCAGTCCGGGGACTAGCGGATACAATGAGCAGTTCTTC.

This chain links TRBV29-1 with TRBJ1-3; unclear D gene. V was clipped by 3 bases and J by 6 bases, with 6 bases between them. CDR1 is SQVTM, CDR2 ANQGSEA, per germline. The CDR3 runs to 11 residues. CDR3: CSVDALNTIYF. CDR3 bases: TGCAGCGTTGATGCGCTAAACACCATATATTTT.

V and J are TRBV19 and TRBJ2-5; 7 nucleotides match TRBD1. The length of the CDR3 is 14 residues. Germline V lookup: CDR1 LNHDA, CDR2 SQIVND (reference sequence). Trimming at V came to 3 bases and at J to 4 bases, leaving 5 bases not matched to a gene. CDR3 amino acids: CASSITGEGETQYF. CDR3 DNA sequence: TGTGCCAGTAGTATCACAGGGGAAGGAGAGACCCAGTACTTC. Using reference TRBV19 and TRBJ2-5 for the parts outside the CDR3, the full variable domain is DGGITQSPKYLFRKEGQNVTLSCEQNLNHDAMYWYRQDPGQGLRLIYYSQIVNDFQKGDIAEGYSVSREKKESFPLTVTSAQKNPTAFYLCASSITGEGETQYFGPGTRLLVL.

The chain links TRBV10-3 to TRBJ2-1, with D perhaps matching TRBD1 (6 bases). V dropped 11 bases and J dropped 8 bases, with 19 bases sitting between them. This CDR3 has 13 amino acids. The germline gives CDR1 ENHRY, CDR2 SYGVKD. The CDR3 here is CAAMASGADEQFF. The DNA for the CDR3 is TGTGCCGCCATGGCGTCAGGGGCGGATGAGCAGTTCTTC.

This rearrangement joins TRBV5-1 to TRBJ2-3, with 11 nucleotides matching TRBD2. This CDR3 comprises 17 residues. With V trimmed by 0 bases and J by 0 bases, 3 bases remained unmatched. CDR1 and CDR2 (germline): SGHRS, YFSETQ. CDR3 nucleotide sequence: TGCGCCAGCAGCTTGGCCCTAGCGGGGGGAAGCACAGATACGCAGTATTTT. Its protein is CASSLALAGGSTDTQYF.

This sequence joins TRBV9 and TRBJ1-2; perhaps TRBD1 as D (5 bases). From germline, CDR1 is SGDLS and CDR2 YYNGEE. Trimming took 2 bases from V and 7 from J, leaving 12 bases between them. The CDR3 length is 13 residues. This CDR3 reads CASSVRERGGYTF. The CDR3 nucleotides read TGTGCCAGCAGCGTCAGGGAGAGAGGTGGCTACACCTTC.

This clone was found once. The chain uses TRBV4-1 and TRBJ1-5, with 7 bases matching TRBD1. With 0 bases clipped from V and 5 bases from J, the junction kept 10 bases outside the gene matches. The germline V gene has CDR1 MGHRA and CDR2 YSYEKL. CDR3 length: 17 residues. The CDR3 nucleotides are TGCGCCAGCAGCCAAGATCGGAGACAGGGAACCCATCAGCCCCAGCATTTT. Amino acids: CASSQDRRQGTHQPQHF.

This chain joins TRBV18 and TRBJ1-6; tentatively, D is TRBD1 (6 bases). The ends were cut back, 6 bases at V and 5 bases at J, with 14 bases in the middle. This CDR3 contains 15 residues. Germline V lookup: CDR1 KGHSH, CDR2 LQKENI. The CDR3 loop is CASSSGAGDNSPLHF. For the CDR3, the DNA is TGTGCCAGCTCTTCAGGGGCAGGGGATAATTCACCCCTCCACTTT.

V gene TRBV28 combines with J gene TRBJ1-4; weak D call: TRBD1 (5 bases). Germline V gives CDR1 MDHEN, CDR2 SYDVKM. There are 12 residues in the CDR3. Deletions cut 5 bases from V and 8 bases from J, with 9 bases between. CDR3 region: CASSDRREKLFF. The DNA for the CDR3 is TGTGCCAGCAGTGACAGAAGGGAAAAACTGTTTTTT.